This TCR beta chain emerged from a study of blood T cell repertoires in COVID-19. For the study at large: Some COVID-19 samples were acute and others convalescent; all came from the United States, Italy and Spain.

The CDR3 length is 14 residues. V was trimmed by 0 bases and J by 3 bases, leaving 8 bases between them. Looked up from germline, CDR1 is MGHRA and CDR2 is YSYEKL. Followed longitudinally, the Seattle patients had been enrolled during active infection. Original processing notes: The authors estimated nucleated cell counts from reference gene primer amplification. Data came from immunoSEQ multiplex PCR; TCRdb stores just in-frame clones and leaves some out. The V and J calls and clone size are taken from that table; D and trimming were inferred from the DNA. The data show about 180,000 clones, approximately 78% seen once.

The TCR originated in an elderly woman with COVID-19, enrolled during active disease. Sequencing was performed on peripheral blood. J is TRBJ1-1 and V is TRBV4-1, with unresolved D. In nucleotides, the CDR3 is TGCGCCAGCAGCCAAGATCCCTTTTACACTGAAGCTTTCTTT. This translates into CASSQDPFYTEAFF.